This entry describes one T cell receptor beta chain. The antigen remains unidentified. The data were obtained in a study of shared clonotypes between healthy human individuals. General study findings and limits: Genetic and exposure-history diversity was limited by the few donors. Rarefaction curves obtained for sorted subsets showed sequencing incomplete despite large depth.

It was across several immunoSEQ plates that each subset's genomic DNA was evenly split. Here immunoSEQ multiplex PCR was the method, and the copy in TCRdb shows in-frame clones only, minus some. The sample carries about 650,000 clones, 95% to 96% recorded once. The naive CD8 fraction comprised CD45RO-negative cells positively selected for CCR7 and excluded terminally differentiated effector memory CD45RA+ cells. Every contributor of samples was a Caucasian grown-up residing in Nashville, Tennessee. The CDR3 covers 15 residues. V shed 1 base and J shed 2 bases, with 9 bases lying between them. Germline CDR1 reads MNHEY; CDR2 reads SMNVEV (reference sequence).

The V call is TRBV27, the J call TRBJ2-1, with unresolved D. This clonotype originated in a woman in her 30s in good health. The sequencing input was naive CD8+ T cells sorted from blood. CDR3 DNA: TGTGCCAGCAGTTTATTGGATAGACCCTACAATGAGCAGTTCTTC. Encoded protein: CASSLLDRPYNEQFF.